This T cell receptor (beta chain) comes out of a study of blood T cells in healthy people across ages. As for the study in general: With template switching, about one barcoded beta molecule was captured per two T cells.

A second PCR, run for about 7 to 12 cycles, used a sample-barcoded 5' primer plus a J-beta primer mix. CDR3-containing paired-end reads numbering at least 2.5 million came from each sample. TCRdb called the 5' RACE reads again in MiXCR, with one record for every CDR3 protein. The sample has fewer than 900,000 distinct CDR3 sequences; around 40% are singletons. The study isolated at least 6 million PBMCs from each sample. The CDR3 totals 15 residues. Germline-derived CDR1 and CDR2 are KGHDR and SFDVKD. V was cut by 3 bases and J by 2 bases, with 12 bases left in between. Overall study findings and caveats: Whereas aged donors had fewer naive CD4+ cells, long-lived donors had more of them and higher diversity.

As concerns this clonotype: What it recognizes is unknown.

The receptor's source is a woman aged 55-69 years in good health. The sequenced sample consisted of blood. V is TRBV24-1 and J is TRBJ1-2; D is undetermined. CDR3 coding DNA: TGTGCCACCAGTGATAGGTCGATGGGGAACTATGGCTACACCTTC. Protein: CATSDRSMGNYGYTF.